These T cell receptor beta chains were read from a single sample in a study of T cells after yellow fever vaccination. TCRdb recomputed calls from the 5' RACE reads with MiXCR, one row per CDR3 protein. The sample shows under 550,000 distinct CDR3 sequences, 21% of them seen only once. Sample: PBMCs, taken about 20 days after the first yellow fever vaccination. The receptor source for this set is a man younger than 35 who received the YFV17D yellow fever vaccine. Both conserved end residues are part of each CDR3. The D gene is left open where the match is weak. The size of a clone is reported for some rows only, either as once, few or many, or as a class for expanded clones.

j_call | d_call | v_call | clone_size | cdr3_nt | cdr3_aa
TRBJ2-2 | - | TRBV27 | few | TGTGCCAGCAGTTTAGGGGGGGCGACCGGGGAGCTGTTTTTT | CASSLGGATGELFF
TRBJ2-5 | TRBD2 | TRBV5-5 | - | TGTGCCAGCAGCTTGGGCGGGGGTCCCTCCCAAGAGACCCAGTACTTC | CASSLGGGPSQETQYF
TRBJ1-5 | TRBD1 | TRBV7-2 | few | TGTGCCAGCAGCGTTAACAGGGGGCAGCCCCAGCATTTT | CASSVNRGQPQHF
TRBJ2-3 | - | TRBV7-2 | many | TGTGCCAGCAGCTCTCCTTTCCGGGATACGCAGTATTTT | CASSSPFRDTQYF
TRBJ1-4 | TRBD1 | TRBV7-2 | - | TGTGCCAGCAGCCGACAGGACAGGGTGGGGGAAAAACTGTTTTTT | CASSRQDRVGEKLFF
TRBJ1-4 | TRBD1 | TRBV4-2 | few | TGTGCCAGCAGCCAACCGGGACAGGGGGTAGGGGAAAAACTGTTTTTT | CASSQPGQGVGEKLFF
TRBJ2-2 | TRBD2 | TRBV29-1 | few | TGCAGCGTTCGGGCTAGCGGGGGCACCGGGGAGCTGTTTTTT | CSVRASGGTGELFF
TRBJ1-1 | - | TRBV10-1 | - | TGCGCCAGCAGTGAGTCCTCGGCACCTGGGGCTTTCTTT | CASSESSAPGAFF
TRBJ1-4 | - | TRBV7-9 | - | TGTGCCAGCAGCTTAATACAGGAGAATGAAAAACTGTTTTTT | CASSLIQENEKLFF
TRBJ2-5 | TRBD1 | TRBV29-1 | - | TGCAGCGTCGGGGACAGGGACCTAGGGGAGACCCAGTACTTC | CSVGDRDLGETQYF
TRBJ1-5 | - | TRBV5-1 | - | TGCGCCAGCAGCTTGGAAGGCGGTGGGGAGCAGCCCCAGCATTTT | CASSLEGGGEQPQHF
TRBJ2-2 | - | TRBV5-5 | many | TGTGCCAGCAGTCTGGGGGGCGGGGAGCTGTTTTTT | CASSLGGGELFF
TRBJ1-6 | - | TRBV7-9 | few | TGTGCCAGCAGTCTTTGGCGGGGGGCCGATTCACCCCTCCACTTT | CASSLWRGADSPLHF
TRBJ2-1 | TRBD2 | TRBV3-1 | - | TGTGCCAGCACGAGACTAGCGGGGGGGCTGTCTGAGCAGTTCTTC | CASTRLAGGLSEQFF
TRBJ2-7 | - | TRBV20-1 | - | TGCAGTGCCTACGACAGGATCTCTACCTACGAGCAGTACTTC | CSAYDRISTYEQYF
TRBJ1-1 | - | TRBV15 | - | TGTGCCACCAGCAAGACGCTCTGGGGGACTGAAGCTTTCTTT | CATSKTLWGTEAFF
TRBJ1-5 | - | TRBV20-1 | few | TGCAGTGCTGCGACAGCGGCCGGCCATCAGCCCCAGCATTTT | CSAATAAGHQPQHF
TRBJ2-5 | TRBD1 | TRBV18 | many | TGTGCCAGCTCAGAGGACAGGGTGGCCCAGTACTTC | CASSEDRVAQYF
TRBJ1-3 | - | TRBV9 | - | TGTGCCAGCAGCTCGGGAGCGGGCAGGCCTGGAAACACCATATATTTT | CASSSGAGRPGNTIYF
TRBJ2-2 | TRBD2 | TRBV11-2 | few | TGTGCCAGCAGCCGTCCGGGACTAGGTTTCCCCGGGGAGCTGTTTTTT | CASSRPGLGFPGELFF
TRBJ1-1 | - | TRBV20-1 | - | TGCTGTGCCCCCGACCCCCGGGGGCTAGGACACACTGAAGCTTTCTTT | CCAPDPRGLGHTEAFF
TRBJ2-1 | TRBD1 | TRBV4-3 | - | TGCGCCAGCAGCCACGGGACAGGTTCCTACAATGAGCAGTTCTTC | CASSHGTGSYNEQFF
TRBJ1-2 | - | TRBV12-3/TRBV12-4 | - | TGTGCCAGCACCCCGGGGGTTCATGGCTACACCTTC | CASTPGVHGYTF
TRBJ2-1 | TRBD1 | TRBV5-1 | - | TGCGCCAGCAGCTTGGGGGGTATCGGGACAGGGTACCATGAGCAGTTCTTC | CASSLGGIGTGYHEQFF
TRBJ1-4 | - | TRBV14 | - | TGTGCCAGCAGCCAAGCGGGAGGAAAACTGTTTTTT | CASSQAGGKLFF
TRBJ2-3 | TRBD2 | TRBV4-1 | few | TGCGCCAGCAGCCAATCCGACGGGGCTAGCGGGGATACAGATACGCAGTATTTT | CASSQSDGASGDTDTQYF